This T cell receptor beta chain was captured in a study of CD8 T cells in ankylosing spondylitis. In TCRdb, the 5' RACE reads were re-called with MiXCR into one record per CDR3 protein. The data show some 250,000 distinct CDR3 sequences, approximately 9% seen once. This clonotype was counted ten times or more. In germline, CDR1 is SGHRS, CDR2 YFSETQ. Trimming shortened V by 4 bases and J by 2 bases, and 19 bases separated the two germline ends. The CDR3 spans 16 residues. The chain has TRBV5-1 and TRBJ2-7, with D possibly matching TRBD2 (7 bases). Specimen: blood, either unsorted or a sorted T cell fraction (not recorded which). This receptor was identified in a male donor with ankylosing spondylitis or in good health (not recorded which). CDR3 nucleotide sequence: TGCGCCAGCAGCCCGGCAACTAGGGGGGGGGCCTACGAGCAGTACTTC. Translation gives CASSPATRGGAYEQYF.